This is a list of T cell receptor beta chains from one sample in a study of cytomegalovirus exposure and HLA in healthy donors. Generated by immunoSEQ multiplex PCR, the TCRdb table keeps only in-frame clones and is missing some. Of roughly 190,000 clones in the sample, around four fifths are singletons; the top ten hold 1.5% to 2%. What was sequenced was PBMCs. The receptors stem from a middle-aged man in good health and CMV-seropositive. Each CDR3 is given with its conserved first and last residue. Each record gives: J gene, V gene, clone size, D gene, CDR3 DNA, CDR3 protein. The D gene is left open where the match is weak. Clone size is shown for a subset of rows, as once, few, many or a class of expanded clone.

TRBJ2-3	TRBV6-5	NA	NA	TGTGCCAGCAGACAGGGCGCAGATACGCAGTATTTT	CASRQGADTQYF
TRBJ2-3	TRBV11-2	few	TRBD2	TGTGCCAGCAGCCCGCTAGCGGTTAGCACAGATACGCAGTATTTT	CASSPLAVSTDTQYF
TRBJ2-7	TRBV19	NA	NA	TGTGCCAGTAGTATAGCCCCCAGGCCCTCAGACGAGCAGTACTTC	CASSIAPRPSDEQYF
TRBJ2-1	TRBV5-4	NA	TRBD2	TGTGCCAGCAGCTCGAAGGCCGGGACTAGTTTTTGGAATGAGCAGTTCTTC	CASSSKAGTSFWNEQFF
TRBJ1-4	TRBV27	NA	NA	TGTGCCAGCAGTTTCTCTTGGGGGGAATCTAATGAAAAACTGTTTTTT	CASSFSWGESNEKLFF
TRBJ2-7	TRBV6-1	once	NA	TGTGCCAGCAGTGACTACTTTAACTCCTACGAGCAGTACTTC	CASSDYFNSYEQYF
TRBJ1-1	TRBV7-8	few	TRBD1	TGTGCCAGCAGCATAAACAGGGGTATAGCTTTCTTT	CASSINRGIAFF
TRBJ2-3	TRBV5-4	once	TRBD2	TGTGCCAGCAGCTGGGGGGGAGATACGCAGTATTTT	CASSWGGDTQYF
TRBJ2-7	TRBV18	NA	TRBD1	TGTGCCAGCTCTCCCGGGACAGGGTTCTACGAGCAGTACTTC	CASSPGTGFYEQYF
TRBJ1-1	TRBV19	NA	TRBD1	TGTGCCAGTAGTATCACAGGGGGAATGCGCACTGAAGCTTTCTTT	CASSITGGMRTEAFF